A single sample is the source of the 8 T cell receptor beta chains below, sequenced in a study of liver allograft versus peripheral blood T cells. Study context: Recipients' peripheral blood served as the comparator for T cell receptor repertoires in transplanted livers.

TCRdb used MiXCR to reprocess the reads, holding one entry per CDR3 protein. The table lists approximately 2,300 distinct CDR3 sequences, about 16% of them singletons. The receptors were gathered from a human patient who had a liver transplant. Some T cells may trace back to the graft donor.

By its share, this clonotype is medium-sized. The V and J genes are TRBV5-6 and TRBJ1-1; D not resolved. Germline-derived CDR1 and CDR2 are SGHDT and YYEEEE. Trimming shortened V by 2 bases and J by 5 bases, and 7 bases separated the two germline ends. There are 12 residues in the CDR3. The CDR3 here is CASSLRGTEAFF. The CDR3, as DNA: TGTGCCAGCAGCTTACGGGGAACTGAAGCTTTCTTT.

The chain uses TRBV5-6 and TRBJ1-1; no definite D call. Germline lookup yields CDR1 SGHDT and CDR2 YYEEEE. The CDR3 has 13 amino acids. Trimming shortened V by 1 base and J by 0 bases, and 4 bases separated the two germline ends. Written as DNA, the CDR3 is TGTGCCAGCAGCTTGTCAGTGAACACTGAAGCTTTCTTT. Its protein product is CASSLSVNTEAFF.

By share of the sample, this clonotype is medium-sized. This chain connects TRBV12-3 or TRBV12-4 to TRBJ1-3; D uncertain. The CDR3 is 15 amino acids. Trimming took off 3 bases at V and 0 bases at J, with 9 bases between the two ends. The CDR3 sequence: CASSLGVSSGNTIYF. For the CDR3, the DNA is TGTGCCAGCAGTTTGGGAGTCAGCTCTGGAAACACCATATATTTT.

The rearrangement links TRBV27 to TRBJ1-6; TRBD1 agrees at 9 bases. This CDR3 has 16 amino acids. After removal of 7 bases from V and 8 bases from J, the junction contained 12 bases not matched to a gene. Germline V gene data show CDR1 as MNHEY and CDR2 as SMNVEV (reference sequence). The CDR3 is CASNGTGPGGDSPLHF. Written as DNA, the CDR3 is TGTGCCAGCAATGGGACAGGGCCCGGCGGGGATTCACCCCTCCACTTT.

This clonotype is medium-sized. The chain joins TRBV6-1 to TRBJ1-1, with D perhaps matching TRBD1 (5 bases). The V end lost 11 bases, the J end lost 7 bases, and 11 bases lay between the germline ends. This CDR3 is 10 amino acids long. Germline V gene sequence: CDR1 MNHNS, CDR2 SASEGT. The CDR3 bases are TGTGCCGCCGGGGGACTTGAAGCTTTCTTT. This sequence encodes CAAGGLEAFF.

This clonotype is judged large. The CDR3: CSVPGQGTWGYTF. In DNA, the CDR3 is TGCAGCGTACCCGGACAGGGGACCTGGGGCTACACCTTC. The chain has TRBV29-1 and TRBJ1-2; 9 bases agree with TRBD1. The germline gives CDR1 SQVTM, CDR2 ANQGSEA. The length of the CDR3 is 13 residues. The ends lost 6 bases at V and 8 bases at J; junction bases unmatched: 10.

By share, this clonotype ranks as medium-sized. The chain recombines TRBV11-2 with TRBJ1-1; 9 bases are shared with TRBD1. The CDR3 consists of 15 residues. Germline trimming cut 5 bases from V and 1 base from J; bases unmatched to any gene: 5. Germline V gives CDR1 SGHAT, CDR2 FQNNGV. In DNA, the CDR3 is TGTGCCAGCAGCCGTACAGGGGGCTGGAACACTGAAGCTTTCTTT. It encodes CASSRTGGWNTEAFF.

By sample fraction, this clonotype is medium-sized. The V call is TRBV20-1, the J call TRBJ2-7; D is unclear. The CDR3 extends over 13 amino acids. V lost 4 bases to trimming and J lost 0 bases, with 10 bases between them. Germline V gene lookup returns CDR1 DFQATT and CDR2 SNEGSKA (reference sequence). CDR3 amino acids: CSAIWTNSYEQYF. The CDR3 coding sequence is TGCAGTGCTATTTGGACCAACTCCTACGAGCAGTACTTC.